This TCR beta chain stems from a study of blood T cell repertoires in COVID-19. About the research overall: Both acute and convalescent COVID-19 samples were obtained from the United States, Italy and Spain. Sources were T cells, B-cell-depleted T cells, or PBMCs; the material itself was cDNA or gDNA.

In the original analysis: From reference gene primer amplification, estimates of nucleated cell counts were derived. Produced via immunoSEQ multiplex PCR; TCRdb's table is partial and in-frame only. V and J calls plus clone size are reproduced from that table; the DNA served to infer D and trimming. The sample lists approximately 54,000 clones; about 87% were seen once. This CDR3 contains 17 residues. Losses at the gene ends were 2 bases for V and 0 bases for J; bases not matched to a gene: 6. Germline V gene data show CDR1 as LNHNV and CDR2 as YYDKDF (reference sequence). The chain joins TRBV15 to TRBJ1-4; the match to TRBD1 covers 7 bases. The source material was peripheral blood. This TCR was recovered from a man aged 45-60 years with acute or convalescent COVID-19. The CDR3 bases are TGTGCCACCAGCAGACATCGTGGGACAGCAACTAATGAAAAACTGTTTTTT. Translation: CATSRHRGTATNEKLFF.